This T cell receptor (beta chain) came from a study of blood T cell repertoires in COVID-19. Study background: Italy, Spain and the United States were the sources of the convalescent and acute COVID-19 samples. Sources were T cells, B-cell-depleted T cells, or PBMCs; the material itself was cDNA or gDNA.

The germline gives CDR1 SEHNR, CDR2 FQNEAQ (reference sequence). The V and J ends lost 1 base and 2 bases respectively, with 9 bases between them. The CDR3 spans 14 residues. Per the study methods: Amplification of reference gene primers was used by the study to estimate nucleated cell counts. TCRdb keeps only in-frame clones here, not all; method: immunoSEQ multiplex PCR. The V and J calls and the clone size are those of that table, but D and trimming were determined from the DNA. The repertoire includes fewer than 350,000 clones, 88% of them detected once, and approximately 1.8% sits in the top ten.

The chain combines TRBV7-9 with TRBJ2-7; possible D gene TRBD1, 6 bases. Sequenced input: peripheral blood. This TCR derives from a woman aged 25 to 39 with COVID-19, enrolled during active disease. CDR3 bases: TGTGCCAGCAGCTTAGACAGGGCCCCCTACGAGCAGTACTTC. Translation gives CASSLDRAPYEQYF.